The sequence of this T cell receptor (beta chain) was determined in a study of Ad26.COV2.S vaccination and SARS-CoV-2 variants. Overall study results and limits: Analyses of TCR breadth and depth may have underestimated total T cell responses.

As concerns this clone: Its target is unknown.

Treatment given: about 20 received Ad26.COV2.S at low or high dose, single or two shots; 5 received placebo; per-sample allocation not given. Each sample was drawn 63 days after the first injection (of vaccine or placebo). Trimming took off 1 base at V and 9 bases at J, with 19 bases between the two ends. The CDR3 consists of 17 residues. Germline CDR1 is KGHSH and CDR2 is LQKENI. Generated by immunoSEQ multiplex PCR, the TCRdb table keeps only in-frame clones and is missing some. The sample lists roughly 270,000 clones; about 87% were seen once. The sequencing here drew on peripheral blood, taken in a trial of Ad26.COV2.S vaccine versus placebo. The J gene is TRBJ1-6, the V gene TRBV18, with no clear D. This sequence originates from a person aged 18 to 65 who received the Ad26.COV2.S COVID-19 vaccine or a placebo. In DNA form, the CDR3 reads TGTGCCAGCTCACCACTCTCTACCACGTACCAAAGTTCACCCCTCCACTTT. It codes for CASSPLSTTYQSSPLHF. The complete variable domain, with remaining parts taken from reference TRBV18 and TRBJ1-6, reads NAGVMQNPRHLVRRRGQEARLRCSPMKGHSHVYWYRQLPEEGLKFMVYLQKENIIDESGMPKERFSAEFPKEGPSILRIQQVVRGDSAAYFCASSPLSTTYQSSPLHFGNGTRLTVT.